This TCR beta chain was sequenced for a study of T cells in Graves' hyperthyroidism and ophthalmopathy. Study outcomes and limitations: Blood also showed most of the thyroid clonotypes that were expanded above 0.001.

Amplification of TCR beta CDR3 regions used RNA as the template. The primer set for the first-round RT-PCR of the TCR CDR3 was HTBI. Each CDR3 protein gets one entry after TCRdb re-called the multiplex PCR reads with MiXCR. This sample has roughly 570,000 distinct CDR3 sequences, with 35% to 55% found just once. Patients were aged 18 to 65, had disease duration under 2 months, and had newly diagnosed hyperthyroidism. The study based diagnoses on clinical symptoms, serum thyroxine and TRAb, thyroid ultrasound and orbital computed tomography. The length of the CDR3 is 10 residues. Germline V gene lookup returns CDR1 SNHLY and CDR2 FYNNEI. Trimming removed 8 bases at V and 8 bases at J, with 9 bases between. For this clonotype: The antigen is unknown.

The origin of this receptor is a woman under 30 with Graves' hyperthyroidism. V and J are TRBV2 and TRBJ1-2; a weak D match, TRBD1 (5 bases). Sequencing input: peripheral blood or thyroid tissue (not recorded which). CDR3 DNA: TGTGCCAGCCAGGGAGACGGCTACACCTTC. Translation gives CASQGDGYTF.